This T cell receptor (beta chain) emerged from a study of blood T cells in healthy people across ages. V lost 4 bases to trimming and J lost 8 bases; unmatched junction nucleotides: 10. This CDR3 region has 16 residues. The V gene's germline CDR1 is SGHRS and CDR2 YFSETQ. PCR was performed a second time for about 6 to 12 cycles using a sample-barcoded 5' primer and a J-beta primer mix. TCRdb used MiXCR to reprocess the 5' RACE reads, holding one entry per CDR3 protein. The sample lists fewer than 800,000 distinct CDR3 sequences, roughly 50% occurring once. The sample taken for sequencing was blood. The sequence derives from a woman aged 55-75 years in good health. The chain recombines TRBV5-1 with TRBJ2-1, with TRBD2 matching over 12 bases. CDR3 sequence (DNA): TGCGCCAGCAGCCGTGGGACTAGCGGGCCCAGGGATGAGCAGTTCTTC. Its protein is CASSRGTSGPRDEQFF.